This T cell receptor (beta chain) appears in the sequencing data of a study of blood T cells in healthy people across ages. Notes on the study in general: Possibly confounding the expanded clonotype changes was the fact that donor CMV status was unknown.

Germline V CDR1 and CDR2: DFQATT, SNEGSKA (reference sequence). There are 17 residues in the CDR3. Points on this clonotype: Its specificity is unknown. The junction shows a germline mismatch at one end, possibly a read error.

Next came a second PCR, run for about 7 to 12 cycles, which used a sample-barcoded 5' primer along with a J-beta primer mix. Researchers report that a template-switch adaptor with 12 random nucleotides tagged each cDNA molecule. Each CDR3 protein gets one entry after TCRdb re-called the 5' RACE reads with MiXCR. Here the sample spans about 1.6 million distinct CDR3 sequences, almost 35% being singletons. Sequencing input: blood. The sequence derives from a woman under 40 in good health. The genes are TRBV20-1 and TRBJ2-6; 8 bases are shared with TRBD2. The CDR3 sequence is CSARPGGFGSWANVLTF. In DNA form, the CDR3 reads TGCAGTGCGAGACCGGGGGGGTTCGGCTCTTGGGCCAACGTCCTGACTTTC.